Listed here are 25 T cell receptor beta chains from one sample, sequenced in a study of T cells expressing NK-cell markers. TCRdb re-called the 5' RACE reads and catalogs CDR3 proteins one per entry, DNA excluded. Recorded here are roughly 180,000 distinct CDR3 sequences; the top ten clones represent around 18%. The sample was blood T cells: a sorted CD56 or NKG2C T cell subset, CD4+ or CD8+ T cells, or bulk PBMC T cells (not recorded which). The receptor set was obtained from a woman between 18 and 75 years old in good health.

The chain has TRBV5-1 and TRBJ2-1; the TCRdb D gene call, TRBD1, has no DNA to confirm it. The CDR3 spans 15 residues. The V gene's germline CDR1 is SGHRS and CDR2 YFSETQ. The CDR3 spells CASSSDARSINEQFF.

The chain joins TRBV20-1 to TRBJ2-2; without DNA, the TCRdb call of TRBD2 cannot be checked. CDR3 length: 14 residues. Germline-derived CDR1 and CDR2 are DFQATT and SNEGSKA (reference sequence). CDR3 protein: CSARAAGLTGELFF.

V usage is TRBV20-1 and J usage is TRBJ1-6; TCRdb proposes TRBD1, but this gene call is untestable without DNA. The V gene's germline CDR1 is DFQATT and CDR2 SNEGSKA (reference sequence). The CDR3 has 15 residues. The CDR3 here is CSAKQRVSGDSPLHF.

This chain's CDR3 is CASSRGQGLYEQYF. The rearrangement uses TRBV7-2 and TRBJ2-7; the TRBD1 assignment by TCRdb is unverifiable without DNA. The CDR3 has 14 amino acids. Germline CDR1 is SGHTA and CDR2 is FQGNSA.

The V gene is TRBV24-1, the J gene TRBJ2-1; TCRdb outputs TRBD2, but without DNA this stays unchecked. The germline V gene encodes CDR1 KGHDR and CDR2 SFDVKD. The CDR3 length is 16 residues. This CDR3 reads CATSDLGGGQSNEQFF.

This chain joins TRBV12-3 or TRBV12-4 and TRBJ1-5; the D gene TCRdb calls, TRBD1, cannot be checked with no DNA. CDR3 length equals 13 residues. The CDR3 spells CASQPGTAQPQHF.

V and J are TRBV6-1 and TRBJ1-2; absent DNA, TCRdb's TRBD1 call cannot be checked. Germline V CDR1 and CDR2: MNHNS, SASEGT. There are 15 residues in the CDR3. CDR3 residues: CASSLGASSNYGYTF.

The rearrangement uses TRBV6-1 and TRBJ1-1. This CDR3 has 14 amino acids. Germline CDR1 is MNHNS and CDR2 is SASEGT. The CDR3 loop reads CASSITESNTEAFF.

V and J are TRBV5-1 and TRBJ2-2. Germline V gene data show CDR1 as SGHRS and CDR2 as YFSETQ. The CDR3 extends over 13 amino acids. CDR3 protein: CASLENGSGELFF.

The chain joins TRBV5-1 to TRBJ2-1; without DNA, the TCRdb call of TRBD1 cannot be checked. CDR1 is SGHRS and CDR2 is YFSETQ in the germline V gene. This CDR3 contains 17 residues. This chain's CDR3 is CASSLVVGGGVNNEQFF.

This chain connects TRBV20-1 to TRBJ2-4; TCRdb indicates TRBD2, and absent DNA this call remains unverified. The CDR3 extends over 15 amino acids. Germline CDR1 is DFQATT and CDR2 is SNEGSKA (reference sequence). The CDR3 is CSAKLSGDAKNIQYF.

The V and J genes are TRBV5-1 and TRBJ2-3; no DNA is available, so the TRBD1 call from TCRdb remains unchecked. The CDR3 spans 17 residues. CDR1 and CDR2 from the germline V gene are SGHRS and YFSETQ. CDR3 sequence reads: CASSLDSGGLGTDTQYF.

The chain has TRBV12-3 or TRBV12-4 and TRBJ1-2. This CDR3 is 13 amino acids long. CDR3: CASFSRSNYGYTF.

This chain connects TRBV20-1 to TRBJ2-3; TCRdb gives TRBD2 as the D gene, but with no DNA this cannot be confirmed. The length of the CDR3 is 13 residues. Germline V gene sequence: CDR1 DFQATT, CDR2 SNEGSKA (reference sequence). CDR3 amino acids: CSARTSGTDTQYF.

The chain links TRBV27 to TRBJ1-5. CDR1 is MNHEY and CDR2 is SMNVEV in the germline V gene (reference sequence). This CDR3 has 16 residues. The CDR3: CASSLRGLAGNQPQHF.

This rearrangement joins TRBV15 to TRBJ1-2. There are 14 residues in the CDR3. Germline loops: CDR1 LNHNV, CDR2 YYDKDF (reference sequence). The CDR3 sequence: CATSPATSNYGYTF.

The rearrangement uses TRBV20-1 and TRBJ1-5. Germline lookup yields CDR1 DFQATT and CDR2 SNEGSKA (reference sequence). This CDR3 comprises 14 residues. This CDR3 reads CSSRLGLGNQPQHF.

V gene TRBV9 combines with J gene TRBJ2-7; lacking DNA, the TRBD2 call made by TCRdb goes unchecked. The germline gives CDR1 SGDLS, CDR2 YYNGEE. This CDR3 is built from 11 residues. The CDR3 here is CASSHSGEQYF. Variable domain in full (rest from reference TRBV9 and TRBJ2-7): DSGVTQTPKHLITATGQRVTLRCSPRSGDLSVYWYQQSLDQGLQFLIQYYNGEERAKGNILERFSAQQFPDLHSELNLSSLELGDSALYFCASSHSGEQYFGPGTRLTVT.

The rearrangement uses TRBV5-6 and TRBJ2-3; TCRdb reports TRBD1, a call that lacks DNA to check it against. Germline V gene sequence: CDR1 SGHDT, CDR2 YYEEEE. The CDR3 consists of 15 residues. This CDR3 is CASSFGQGYTDTQYF.

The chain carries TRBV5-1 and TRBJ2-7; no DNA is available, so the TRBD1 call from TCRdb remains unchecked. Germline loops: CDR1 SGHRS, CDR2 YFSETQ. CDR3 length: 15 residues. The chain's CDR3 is CASSLAPQGSYEQYF. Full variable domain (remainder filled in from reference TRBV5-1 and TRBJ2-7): KAGVTQTPRYLIKTRGQQVTLSCSPISGHRSVSWYQQTPGQGLQFLFEYFSETQRNKGNFPGRFSGRQFSNSRSEMNVSTLELGDSALYLCASSLAPQGSYEQYFGPGTRLTVT.

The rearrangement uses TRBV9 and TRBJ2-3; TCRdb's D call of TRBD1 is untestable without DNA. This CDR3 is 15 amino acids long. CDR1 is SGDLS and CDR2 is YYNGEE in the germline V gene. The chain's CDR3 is CASSVEGGRTDTQYF.

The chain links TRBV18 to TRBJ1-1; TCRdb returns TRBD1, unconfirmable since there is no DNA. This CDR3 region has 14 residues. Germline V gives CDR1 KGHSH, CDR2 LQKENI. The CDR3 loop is CASSPGTGRTEAFF.

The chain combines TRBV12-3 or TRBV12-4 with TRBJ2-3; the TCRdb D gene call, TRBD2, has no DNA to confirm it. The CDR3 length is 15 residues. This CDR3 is CASSFSGGGTDTQYF.

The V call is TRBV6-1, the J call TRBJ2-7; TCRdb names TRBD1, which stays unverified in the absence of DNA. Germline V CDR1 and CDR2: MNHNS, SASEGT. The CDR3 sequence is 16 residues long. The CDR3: CASSKVPGGEYYEQYF.

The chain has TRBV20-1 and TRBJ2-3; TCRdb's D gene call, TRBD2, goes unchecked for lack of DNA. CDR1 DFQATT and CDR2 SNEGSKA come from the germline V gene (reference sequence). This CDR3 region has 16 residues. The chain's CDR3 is CSARDRRTSSTDTQYF.